This record concerns one TCR beta chain sequence. Its antigen is not known. This entry comes from a study of Graves' ophthalmopathy and Graves' hyperthyroidism. Points from the study as a whole: Most expanded clonotypes from thyroid (those above 0.001 frequency) were also found in blood.

The V and J ends lost 1 base and 0 bases, in that order; junction bases with no gene match: 8. The CDR3 sequence is 20 residues long. Germline V gene data show CDR1 as MDHEN and CDR2 as SYDVKM. CDR3 regions of TCR beta were amplified from RNA transcripts. Second-round multiplex PCR came after first-round RT-PCR with HTBI primers. TCRdb re-derived calls from the multiplex PCR reads in MiXCR, one entry per CDR3 protein. Of just over 600,000 distinct CDR3 sequences listed, approximately 22% are singletons. Hyperthyroidism counted as stable given no ophthalmopathy within 18 months of follow-up. The specimen was peripheral blood. This chain links TRBV28 with TRBJ1-6, with 11 bases identical to TRBD1. This TCR derives from a young woman with stable Graves' hyperthyroidism. Some clones in this sample may be carry-over from other donors' samples. The CDR3 loop is CASSLFMDRGLSSYNSPLHF. CDR3 in DNA: TGTGCCAGCAGTTTATTTATGGACAGGGGGCTCAGCTCCTATAATTCACCCCTCCACTTT.